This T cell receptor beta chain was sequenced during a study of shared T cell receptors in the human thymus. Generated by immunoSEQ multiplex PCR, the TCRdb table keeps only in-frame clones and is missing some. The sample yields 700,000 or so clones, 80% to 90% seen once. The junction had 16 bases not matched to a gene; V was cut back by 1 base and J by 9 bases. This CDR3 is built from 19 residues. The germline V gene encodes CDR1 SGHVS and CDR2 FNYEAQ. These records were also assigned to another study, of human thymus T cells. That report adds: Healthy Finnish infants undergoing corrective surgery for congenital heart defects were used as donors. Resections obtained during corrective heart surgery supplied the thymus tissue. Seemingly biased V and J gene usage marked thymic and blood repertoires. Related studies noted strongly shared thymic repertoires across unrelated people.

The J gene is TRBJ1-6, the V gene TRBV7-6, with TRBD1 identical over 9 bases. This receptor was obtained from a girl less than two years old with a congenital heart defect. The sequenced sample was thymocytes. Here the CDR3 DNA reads TGTGCCAGCAGCTTAGTGTTTAGTTCGTGGGGACAGGGTTCTTCACCCCTCCACTTT. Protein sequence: CASSLVFSSWGQGSSPLHF.